This TCR beta chain came from a study of read filtering for tumor transcriptome and immune sequencing. Molecular barcoded adaptors covering alpha/delta and beta/gamma chains were used on approximately 400 ng RNA. TCRdb reanalysed the reads using MiXCR and keeps one entry per CDR3 protein. The sample consists of approximately 150,000 distinct CDR3 sequences, approximately 13% of them appearing once. This clonotype was found once. Germline V lookup: CDR1 MNHEY, CDR2 SVGEGT. The CDR3 totals 13 residues. J gave up 2 bases and V 7 bases, and 4 bases lay outside the gene matches. This clonotype was obtained from a donor at least 40 years old with multiple myeloma. Sequenced input: a population of CD138-negative cells sorted from bone marrow. The chain combines TRBV6-2 or TRBV6-3 with TRBJ2-7; 8 nucleotides line up with TRBD2. CDR3 in amino acids: CASTPGLAYEQYF. As DNA, the CDR3 is TGTGCCAGCACACCGGGACTAGCCTACGAGCAGTACTTC.